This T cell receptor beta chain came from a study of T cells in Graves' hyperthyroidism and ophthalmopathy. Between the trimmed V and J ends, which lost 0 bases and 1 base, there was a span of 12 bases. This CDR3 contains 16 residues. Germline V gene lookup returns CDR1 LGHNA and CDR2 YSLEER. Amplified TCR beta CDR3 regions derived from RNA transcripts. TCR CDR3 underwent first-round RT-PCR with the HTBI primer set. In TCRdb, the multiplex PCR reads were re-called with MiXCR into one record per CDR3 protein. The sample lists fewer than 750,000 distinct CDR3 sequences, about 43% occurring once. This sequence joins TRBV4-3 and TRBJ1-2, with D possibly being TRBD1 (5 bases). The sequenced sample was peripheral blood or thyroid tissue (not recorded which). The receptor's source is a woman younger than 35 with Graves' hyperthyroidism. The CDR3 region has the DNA TGCGCCAGCAGCCAAGATCGAGCAGGGCTTAACTATGGCTACACCTTC. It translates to CASSQDRAGLNYGYTF.